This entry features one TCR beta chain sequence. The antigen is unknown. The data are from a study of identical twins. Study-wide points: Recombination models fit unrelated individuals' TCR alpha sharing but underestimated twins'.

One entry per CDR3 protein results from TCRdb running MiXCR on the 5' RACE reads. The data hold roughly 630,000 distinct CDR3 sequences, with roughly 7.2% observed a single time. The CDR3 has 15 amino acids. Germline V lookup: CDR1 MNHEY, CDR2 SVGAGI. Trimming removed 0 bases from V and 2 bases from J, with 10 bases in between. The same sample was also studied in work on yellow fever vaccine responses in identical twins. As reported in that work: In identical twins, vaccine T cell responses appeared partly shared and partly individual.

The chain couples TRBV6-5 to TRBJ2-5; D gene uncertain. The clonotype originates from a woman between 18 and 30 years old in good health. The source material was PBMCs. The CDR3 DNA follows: TGTGCCAGCAGTTACTCGGGGAAGGGACAAGAGACCCAGTACTTC. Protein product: CASSYSGKGQETQYF.